The present entry profiles one T cell receptor beta chain with its context. Starting from approximately 470 ng of total RNA, TCR beta cDNA was produced with a primer in the constant region. A slightly modified ARM-PCR protocol with three nested multiplex PCR rounds produced these TCR beta libraries. Investigators reported that the first two PCR rounds, at around 11 cycles each, used TRBV1-TRBV30 forward primers with a C-beta reverse primer. From the multiplex PCR reads, TCRdb called clonotypes with MiXCR, one entry per CDR3 protein. The top ten clones hold 12% of a sample with approximately 100,000 distinct CDR3 sequences, approximately 70% of them seen once. This sample is part of a study of tumor-infiltrating lymphocytes in primary liver carcinoma. Extraction of RNA together with DNA used 20-30 mg of unsorted bulk tissue. V lost 0 bases and J lost 9, with 15 bases in between. This CDR3 has 15 residues. Germline V gene data show CDR1 as SGHAT and CDR2 as FQNNGV.

This sequence originates from a woman aged 55-70 years with primary liver carcinoma and hepatitis B virus infection. The rearrangement uses TRBV11-2 and TRBJ2-4, with a possible D match to TRBD2 (5 bases). The sequenced material came from liver tumor tissue from sampling region 2. Subset given: tumor region T2, inferior pole. The CDR3, as DNA: TGTGCCAGCAGCTTAGAAGCGGCTAGCAAGGCCATTCAGTACTTC. It is translated as CASSLEAASKAIQYF.